This entry lists 3 T cell receptor beta chains sequenced from one sample in a study of T cell responses to AZD1222 COVID-19 vaccine. Generated by immunoSEQ multiplex PCR, the TCRdb table keeps only in-frame clones and is missing some. This table holds just over 150,000 clones, 88% found once. Sequencing was performed on peripheral blood, taken after recovery from COVID-19. The receptors here all came from an adult who had recovered from COVID-19.

The chain links TRBV7-6 to TRBJ2-5; D might be TRBD1 or TRBD2, each matching 5 bases. From germline, CDR1 is SGHVS and CDR2 FNYEAQ. The CDR3 runs 16 residues. V was trimmed by 2 bases and J by 1 base, leaving 14 bases between them. The CDR3 sequence is CASSLFGGAAQETQYF. In DNA form, the CDR3 reads TGTGCCAGCAGCTTATTTGGGGGAGCGGCCCAAGAGACCCAGTACTTC.

This clone was counted a few times. The CDR3 sequence: CASSVQGGSQPQHF. DNA for the CDR3: TGTGCCAGTAGTGTACAGGGGGGTAGTCAGCCCCAGCATTTT. The gene calls are TRBV19 and TRBJ1-5, with 8 bases identical to TRBD1. The CDR3 extends over 14 amino acids. Losses at the gene ends were 5 bases for V and 6 bases for J; bases not matched to a gene: 6. The germline CDR1 and CDR2 sequences are LNHDA and SQIVND (reference sequence). The full variable domain, its missing parts supplied by reference TRBV19 and TRBJ1-5, is DGGITQSPKYLFRKEGQNVTLSCEQNLNHDAMYWYRQDPGQGLRLIYYSQIVNDFQKGDIAEGYSVSREKKESFPLTVTSAQKNPTAFYLCASSVQGGSQPQHFGDGTRLSIL.

CDR3 protein: CASIHGGSDTQYF. CDR3 coding DNA: TGTGCCAGCATCCACGGGGGCTCAGATACGCAGTATTTT. The chain couples TRBV27 to TRBJ2-3, with D perhaps given as TRBD1 or TRBD2 (6 bases each). Germline V gives CDR1 MNHEY, CDR2 SMNVEV (reference sequence). The CDR3 runs 13 residues. The V end lost 7 bases, the J end lost 4 bases, and 12 bases lay between the germline ends.